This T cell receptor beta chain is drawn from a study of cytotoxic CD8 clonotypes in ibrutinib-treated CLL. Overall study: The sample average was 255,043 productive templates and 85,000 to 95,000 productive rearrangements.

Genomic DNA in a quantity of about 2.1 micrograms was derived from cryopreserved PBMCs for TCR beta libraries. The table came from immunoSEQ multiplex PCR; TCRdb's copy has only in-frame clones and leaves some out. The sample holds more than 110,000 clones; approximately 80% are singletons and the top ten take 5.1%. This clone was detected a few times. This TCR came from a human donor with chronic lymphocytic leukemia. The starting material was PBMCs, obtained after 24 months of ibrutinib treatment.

CDR3 protein: CATSRDLGGGNQPQHF. The CDR3 DNA is TGTGCCACCAGCAGAGATCTTGGGGGGGGCAATCAGCCCCAGCATTTT. V and J are TRBV15 and TRBJ1-5, with D tentatively TRBD1 (5 bases). CDR1 and CDR2 (germline): LNHNV, YYDKDF (reference sequence). Trimming removed 0 bases from V and 2 bases from J, with 11 bases in between. This CDR3 region has 16 residues.